This T cell receptor beta chain derives from a study of T cell responses to AZD1222 COVID-19 vaccine. Generated by immunoSEQ multiplex PCR, the TCRdb table keeps only in-frame clones and is missing some. Of about 72,000 clones listed, roughly 91% are singletons. Trimming removed 6 bases from V and 2 bases from J, with 17 bases in between. CDR3 length: 15 residues. Germline CDR1 reads MNHEY; CDR2 reads SMNVEV (reference sequence). This clone was picked up a small number of times. The sample here was peripheral blood, taken on day 0 of AZD1222 vaccination. The V gene is TRBV27, the J gene TRBJ2-7; weak D call: TRBD1 (6 bases). The origin of this receptor is an adult in good health. CDR3 sequence (DNA): TGTGCCAGCAGGCTTACAGGGTTCCCGGCCTACGAGCAGTACTTC. Translating it yields CASRLTGFPAYEQYF.